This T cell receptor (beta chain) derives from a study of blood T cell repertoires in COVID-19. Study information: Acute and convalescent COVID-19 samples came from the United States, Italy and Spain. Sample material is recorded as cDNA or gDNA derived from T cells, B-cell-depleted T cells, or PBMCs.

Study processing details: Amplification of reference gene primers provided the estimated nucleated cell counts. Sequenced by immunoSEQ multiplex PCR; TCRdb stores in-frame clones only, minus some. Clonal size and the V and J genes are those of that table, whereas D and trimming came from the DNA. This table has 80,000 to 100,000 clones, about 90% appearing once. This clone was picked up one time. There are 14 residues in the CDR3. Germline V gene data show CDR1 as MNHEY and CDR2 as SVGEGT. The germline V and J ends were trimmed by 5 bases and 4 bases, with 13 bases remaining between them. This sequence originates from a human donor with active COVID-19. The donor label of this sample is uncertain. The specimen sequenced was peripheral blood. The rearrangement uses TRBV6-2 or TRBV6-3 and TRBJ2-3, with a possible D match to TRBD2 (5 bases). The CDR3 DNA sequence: TGTGCCAGCAGTCTAGGACTGCGTCCAGATACGCAGTATTTT. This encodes CASSLGLRPDTQYF.